The entry below describes one TCR beta chain. Its antigen is still unknown. CDR3 length: 14 residues. The V gene's germline CDR1 is SGHTA and CDR2 FQGNSA. J gave up 9 bases and V 5 bases, and 5 bases lay outside the gene matches. Primers included in the PCR were 60 Vbeta and 13 Jbeta primers. Original data processing: Later analysis identified approximately 88 million unique TCR beta chains, approximately 10 million shared. Some clones are missing from TCRdb's copy, which holds only in-frame ones; the method was immunoSEQ multiplex PCR. The V and J calls and clone size were taken over from that table, and D and trimming were inferred from the DNA. The table lists about 100,000 clones, roughly 79% of them singletons, with around 4.4% in the top ten. The source of the sample is a study of cytomegalovirus exposure and HLA in healthy donors. Study-wide results and caveats: Later analysis demonstrated an association between a missense DCLRE1C variant and TCR beta V- and J-gene trimming. Because they were indistinguishable, some V segments, including TRBV6-2 and TRBV6-3, were excluded.

Nominally healthy donors were sampled, though unrecorded immune exposures were likely. The sequenced material came from PBMCs. This TCR was recovered from a man aged 40-50 years in good health and CMV-seronegative. The chain couples TRBV7-2 to TRBJ2-3; 13 bases map to TRBD2. The CDR3 nucleotides read TGTGCCAGCAGCCCCGGGACTAGCGGGGAGACGCAGTATTTT. Its translation is CASSPGTSGETQYF.